Each of the 8 T cell receptor beta chains below was sequenced from the same sample in a study of early T cells in non-severe SARS-CoV-2 infection. TCRdb analysed the 5' RACE reads with MiXCR anew, one entry per CDR3 protein. The sample shows roughly 55,000 distinct CDR3 sequences, approximately 6.2% of them seen only once. Sequenced material: whole blood. The receptors here all came from an adult who was a healthcare worker with PCR-confirmed SARS-CoV-2 infection or an uninfected control (not recorded which).

This clonotype was seen at least ten times. The chain uses TRBV29-1 and TRBJ2-2; perhaps D is TRBD1 or TRBD2 (6 bases each). The CDR3 runs 11 residues. Trimming left V 4 bases short and J 8 bases short, with 8 bases between. Germline loops: CDR1 SQVTM, CDR2 ANQGSEA. The CDR3 loop is CSVAGAGELFF. The CDR3 nucleotides read TGCAGCGTTGCGGGGGCGGGGGAGCTGTTTTTT.

The sample holds many counts of this clonotype. The chain has TRBV11-3 and TRBJ1-5; D unresolved. The CDR3 is 13 amino acids. Germline V gives CDR1 SGHNT, CDR2 YENEEA. The ends were cut back, 5 bases at V and 6 bases at J, with 11 bases in the middle. Written as DNA, the CDR3 is TGTGCCAGCAGCCCCCGAGAAGGTCAGCCCCAGCATTTT. Translated: CASSPREGQPQHF.

Many counts were recorded for this clonotype. The chain is built from TRBV4-1 and TRBJ2-7; D perhaps matches TRBD2 (5 bases). Germline V CDR1 and CDR2: MGHRA, YSYEKL. The CDR3 covers 15 residues. V was clipped by 1 base and J by 0 bases, with 10 bases between them. The CDR3 DNA reads as TGCGCCAGCAGCCAAGGAGGGATCAGCTCCTACGAGCAGTACTTC. It yields the protein CASSQGGISSYEQYF.

This clonotype was counted ten times or more. The chain couples TRBV20-1 to TRBJ1-4; the match to TRBD1 covers 8 bases. Germline-derived CDR1 and CDR2 are DFQATT and SNEGSKA (reference sequence). V shed 0 bases, J shed 4 bases, and the junction held 7 bases outside the gene matches. This CDR3 spans 16 amino acids. The CDR3 spells CSARDPGQAINEKLFF. Written as DNA, the CDR3 is TGCAGTGCTAGAGATCCGGGACAGGCCATTAATGAAAAACTGTTTTTT.

This chain uses TRBV20-1 with TRBJ2-7; D possibly corresponds to TRBD2 (5 bases). This CDR3 has 13 residues. The germline V and J ends were trimmed by 7 bases and 0 bases, with 13 bases remaining between them. Germline CDR1 DFQATT, CDR2 SNEGSKA (reference sequence). The DNA of the CDR3 is TGCAGTGTCGGGGAACCGAACTCCTACGAGCAGTACTTC. The encoded protein is CSVGEPNSYEQYF.

This clonotype was counted between two and nine times. The rearrangement uses TRBV7-3 and TRBJ1-1; TRBD1 matches at 7 bases. The germline V gene has CDR1 SGHTA and CDR2 FQGTGA. This CDR3 has 16 amino acids. After removal of 2 bases from V and 0 bases from J, the junction contained 6 bases not matched to a gene. The CDR3: CASSLGAGQLNTEAFF. The DNA for the CDR3 is TGTGCCAGCAGCTTAGGGGCGGGACAGCTGAACACTGAAGCTTTCTTT. Full variable domain (rest looked up from reference TRBV7-3 and TRBJ1-1): GAGVSQTPSNKVTEKGKYVELRCDPISGHTALYWYRQSLGQGPEFLIYFQGTGAADDSGLPNDRFFAVRPEGSVSTLKIQRTERGDSAVYLCASSLGAGQLNTEAFFGQGTRLTVV.

This clonotype has only a few counts. The genes are TRBV20-1 and TRBJ1-5; weak D call: TRBD1 (5 bases). V was cut by 3 bases and J by 9 bases, with 15 bases left in between. The CDR3 runs 13 residues. CDR1 is DFQATT, CDR2 SNEGSKA, per germline (reference sequence). CDR3 sequence (DNA): TGCAGTGCTAGCCCCCAGGCAGGGACGCCCCAGCATTTT. Its translation: CSASPQAGTPQHF.

The V call is TRBV7-8, the J call TRBJ2-5; D not resolved. CDR1 is SGHVS, CDR2 FQNEAQ, per germline. V was cut by 0 bases and J by 7 bases, with 12 bases left in between. The CDR3 extends over 14 amino acids. The CDR3 DNA is TGTGCCAGCAGCTTAGCCCGGGTTCTAGGGACCCAGTACTTC. Residues: CASSLARVLGTQYF. Full variable domain (outside the CDR3, taken from reference TRBV7-8 and TRBJ2-5): GAGVSQSPRYKVAKRGQDVALRCDPISGHVSLFWYQQALGQGPEFLTYFQNEAQLDKSGLPSDRFFAERPEGSVSTLKIQRTQQEDSAVYLCASSLARVLGTQYFGPGTRLLVL.